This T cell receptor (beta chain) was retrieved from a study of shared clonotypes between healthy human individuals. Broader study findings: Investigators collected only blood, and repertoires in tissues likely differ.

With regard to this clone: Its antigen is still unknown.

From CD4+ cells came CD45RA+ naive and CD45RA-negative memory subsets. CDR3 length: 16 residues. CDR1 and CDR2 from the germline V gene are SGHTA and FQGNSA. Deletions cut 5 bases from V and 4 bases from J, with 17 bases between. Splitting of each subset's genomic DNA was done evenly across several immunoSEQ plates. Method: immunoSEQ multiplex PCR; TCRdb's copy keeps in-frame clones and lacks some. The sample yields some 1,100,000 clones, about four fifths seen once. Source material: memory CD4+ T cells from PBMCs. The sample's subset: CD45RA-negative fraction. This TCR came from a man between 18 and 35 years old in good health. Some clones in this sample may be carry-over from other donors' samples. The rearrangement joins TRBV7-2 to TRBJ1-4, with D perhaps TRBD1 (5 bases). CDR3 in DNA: TGTGCCAGCAGCAGACCGGGGGTCCGGCATAATGAAAAACTGTTTTTT. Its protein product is CASSRPGVRHNEKLFF.